These T cell receptor beta chains were read from a single sample in a study of Graves' ophthalmopathy and Graves' hyperthyroidism. TCRdb re-analysed the multiplex PCR reads in MiXCR, keeping a single row per CDR3 protein. Here the sample spans fewer than 400,000 distinct CDR3 sequences, about 18% being singletons. Input material: peripheral blood. These receptors all stem from a woman between 18 and 30 years old with Graves' ophthalmopathy. The CDR3 runs from the conserved cysteine through the conserved F or W. The order of the fields is J gene, V gene, CDR3 protein.

j_gene: TRBJ2-7
v_gene: TRBV7-9
CDR3aa: CASARRPNEQYF

j_gene: TRBJ1-2
v_gene: TRBV29-1
CDR3aa: CSAETVWGYTF

j_gene: TRBJ2-7
v_gene: TRBV28
CDR3aa: CASSLPITEQYF

j_gene: TRBJ2-5
v_gene: TRBV30
CDR3aa: CAWSRGGALEETQYF

j_gene: TRBJ2-7
v_gene: TRBV5-1
CDR3aa: CASSLDSDEQYF

j_gene: TRBJ1-2
v_gene: TRBV24-1
CDR3aa: CATSDLQGFGYTF

j_gene: TRBJ1-6
v_gene: TRBV5-6
CDR3aa: CASTRDRNSPLHF

j_gene: TRBJ1-1
v_gene: TRBV12-3/TRBV12-4
CDR3aa: CASSWDGEAFF

j_gene: TRBJ2-7
v_gene: TRBV20-1
CDR3aa: CSAPRDSRGEQYF

j_gene: TRBJ1-6
v_gene: TRBV9
CDR3aa: CASSVGEGSGSPLHF

j_gene: TRBJ1-1
v_gene: TRBV28
CDR3aa: CASSLPGPNTEAFF

j_gene: TRBJ1-6
v_gene: TRBV7-9
CDR3aa: CASSTGGRSPLHF

j_gene: TRBJ1-5
v_gene: TRBV12-3/TRBV12-4
CDR3aa: CASSPAGRINQPQHF

j_gene: TRBJ2-6
v_gene: TRBV18
CDR3aa: CASSPPRGADRVANVLTF

j_gene: TRBJ2-7
v_gene: TRBV5-1
CDR3aa: CASSLGQVNYEQYF

j_gene: TRBJ1-2
v_gene: TRBV29-1
CDR3aa: CSAGTGGNKRGYTF

j_gene: TRBJ2-5
v_gene: TRBV2
CDR3aa: CASWRGQQETQYF

j_gene: TRBJ1-1
v_gene: TRBV12-3/TRBV12-4
CDR3aa: CASSRDRGGPEAFF

j_gene: TRBJ2-3
v_gene: TRBV13
CDR3aa: CASSLVGGPRTDTQYF

j_gene: TRBJ2-2
v_gene: TRBV11-1
CDR3aa: CASSFRQGAGTGELFF